A selection of T cell receptor beta chains follows, all from one sample in a study of cytomegalovirus exposure and HLA in healthy donors. Some clones are missing from TCRdb's copy, which holds only in-frame ones; the method was immunoSEQ multiplex PCR. The sample has 150,000 to 200,000 clones, roughly two thirds seen once. Sequencing was done on a sample of PBMCs. Receptors were obtained from a young woman in good health and CMV-seropositive. Each CDR3 is given with its conserved first and last residue. D genes are given only for firm matches. The size field is filled for only some rows; it gives once, few, many or a size class.

size: -; V: TRBV6-5; J: TRBJ1-2; D: TRBD1; DNA: TGTGCCAGCACCCCGGACAGGGCTTATGGCTACACCTTC; CDR3: CASTPDRAYGYTF
size: few; V: TRBV7-2; J: TRBJ2-7; D: TRBD2; DNA: TGTGCCAGCAGCCCCATACCTAGCGGCTACGAGCAGTACTTC; CDR3: CASSPIPSGYEQYF
size: -; V: TRBV19; J: TRBJ2-5; D: TRBD1; DNA: TGTGCCAGTAGTTTTCAGGGGGCGAGGGAGACCCAGTACTTC; CDR3: CASSFQGARETQYF
size: few; V: TRBV2; J: TRBJ2-1; D: -; DNA: TGTGCCAGCCGCGGTTCCTACAATGAGCAGTTCTTC; CDR3: CASRGSYNEQFF
size: once; V: TRBV10-3; J: TRBJ2-7; D: -; DNA: TGTGCCATCAGCGGGTACAGGGACGAGCAGTACTTC; CDR3: CAISGYRDEQYF
size: -; V: TRBV4-3; J: TRBJ2-1; D: TRBD2; DNA: TGCGCCAGCAGCCAATTTCACGGACTAGCGGGGGATCTCTCCTACAATGAGCAGTTCTTC; CDR3: CASSQFHGLAGDLSYNEQFF
size: -; V: TRBV6-5; J: TRBJ1-6; D: TRBD1; DNA: TGTGCCAGCAGGGGACAGGGAAACTCACCCCTCCACTTT; CDR3: CASRGQGNSPLHF
size: -; V: TRBV5-1; J: TRBJ2-7; D: TRBD1; DNA: TGCGCCAGCAGCTTGTTGGTAGGGGACAGGGGACAACCCTACGAGCAGTACTTC; CDR3: CASSLLVGDRGQPYEQYF
size: -; V: TRBV12-5; J: TRBJ2-2; D: TRBD2; DNA: TGTGCTAGTGGTTTGCGGGGGGGATTAACCGGGGAGCTGTTTTTT; CDR3: CASGLRGGLTGELFF
size: -; V: TRBV7-6; J: TRBJ1-2; D: TRBD1; DNA: TGTGCCAGCAGCTGGGGACAGGGAGAGGTGAATGGCTACACCTTC; CDR3: CASSWGQGEVNGYTF
size: -; V: TRBV7-3; J: TRBJ1-6; D: -; DNA: TGTGCCAGCAGCTCCACAGGGAATTCACCCCTCCACTTT; CDR3: CASSSTGNSPLHF
size: -; V: TRBV19; J: TRBJ2-5; D: -; DNA: TGTGCCAGTAGTTCCTTGGAGGGGTACCAAGAGACCCAGTACTTC; CDR3: CASSSLEGYQETQYF
size: once; V: TRBV5-1; J: TRBJ2-5; D: -; DNA: TGCGCCAGCAGCTTGAGTTTGGGCAAGGAGACCCAGTACTTC; CDR3: CASSLSLGKETQYF
size: -; V: TRBV5-6; J: TRBJ1-2; D: -; DNA: TGTGCCAGCAGCTTGGAGGCAGGGACATATGGCTACACCTTC; CDR3: CASSLEAGTYGYTF
size: few; V: TRBV5-1; J: TRBJ2-1; D: -; DNA: TGCGCCAGCAGCGTACAGGGAAATGAGCAGTTCTTC; CDR3: CASSVQGNEQFF
size: -; V: TRBV10-3; J: TRBJ2-3; D: -; DNA: TGTGCCATCAGTGAGTCTTCTAGCCAGACTTACACAGATACGCAGTATTTT; CDR3: CAISESSSQTYTDTQYF
size: -; V: TRBV7-2; J: TRBJ1-1; D: -; DNA: TGTGCCAGCGGGGGGGGAGGGTTAAGTCCTCGGGGGGTAGAAGCTTTCTTT; CDR3: CASGGGGLSPRGVEAFF
size: few; V: TRBV7-2; J: TRBJ1-1; D: -; DNA: TGTGCCAGCAGCTTAGCTAGCTACACTGAAGCTTTCTTT; CDR3: CASSLASYTEAFF
size: few; V: TRBV6-6; J: TRBJ2-3; D: TRBD1; DNA: TGTGCCAGCAGGTCCGGGACAGTTTTCACAGATACGCAGTATTTT; CDR3: CASRSGTVFTDTQYF
size: -; V: TRBV5-1; J: TRBJ1-2; D: TRBD1; DNA: TGCGCCAGCAGCCCATCCCAGGGGGTCCCTTTGAGCTACACCTTC; CDR3: CASSPSQGVPLSYTF
size: -; V: TRBV11-2; J: TRBJ2-2; D: TRBD1; DNA: TGTGCCAGCAAGGGACAGACGAACACCGGGGAGCTGTTTTTT; CDR3: CASKGQTNTGELFF
size: -; V: TRBV4-2; J: TRBJ1-3; D: -; DNA: TGTGCCAGCAGCCAAGATCAGGGCGACTCTGGAAACACCATATATTTT; CDR3: CASSQDQGDSGNTIYF
size: -; V: TRBV9; J: TRBJ1-1; D: TRBD1; DNA: TGTGCCAGCAGAGGACAGGGATTGAACACTGAAGCTTTCTTT; CDR3: CASRGQGLNTEAFF
size: once; V: TRBV7-2; J: TRBJ1-1; D: -; DNA: TGTGCCAGCAGCTTCGGACAGACTAACACTGAAGCTTTCTTT; CDR3: CASSFGQTNTEAFF
size: -; V: TRBV19; J: TRBJ1-1; D: TRBD1; DNA: TGTGCCAGTAGTATTGGGACAGGGGTCCTTGAAGCTTTCTTT; CDR3: CASSIGTGVLEAFF
size: -; V: TRBV6-1; J: TRBJ1-4; D: -; DNA: TGTGCCAGCAGTGGGTGGAGTATAGGTTCTAATGAAAAACTGTTTTTT; CDR3: CASSGWSIGSNEKLFF
size: -; V: TRBV30; J: TRBJ1-3; D: TRBD1; DNA: TGTGCCTGGATGAGGACAGGGTCTGGAAACACCATATATTTT; CDR3: CAWMRTGSGNTIYF
size: few; V: TRBV7-2; J: TRBJ2-2; D: TRBD2; DNA: TGTGCCAGCAGCTCGGGACTAGTCAAGAACACCGGGGAGCTGTTTTTT; CDR3: CASSSGLVKNTGELFF
size: -; V: TRBV28; J: TRBJ1-4; D: -; DNA: TGTGCCAGCAGCCCGCGGCTCCAAGCGTATGAAAAACTGTTTTTT; CDR3: CASSPRLQAYEKLFF
size: -; V: TRBV4-1; J: TRBJ2-3; D: -; DNA: TGCGCCAGCAGCCCAACCCCATTCGGACAGTCCTTCACAGATACGCAGTATTTT; CDR3: CASSPTPFGQSFTDTQYF
size: few; V: TRBV7-9; J: TRBJ1-2; D: -; DNA: TGTGCCAGCAGCTATGAACAGGGCCCCTATGGCTACACCTTC; CDR3: CASSYEQGPYGYTF
size: -; V: TRBV2; J: TRBJ1-1; D: -; DNA: TGTGCCAGCACCCCCAGGAGGGACACTGAAGCTTTCTTT; CDR3: CASTPRRDTEAFF
size: -; V: TRBV30; J: TRBJ1-1; D: -; DNA: TGTGCCTGGAGGCCAGACAGGAACACTGAAGCTTTCTTT; CDR3: CAWRPDRNTEAFF
size: once; V: TRBV30; J: TRBJ2-1; D: TRBD2; DNA: TGTGCCTGGATACCTAGCGGGGGTTCCTACAATGAGCAGTTCTTC; CDR3: CAWIPSGGSYNEQFF
size: -; V: TRBV7-3; J: TRBJ1-1; D: -; DNA: TGTGCCAGCAGCTTACAAAACGAGTCGGGGAAGGTTTTCTTT; CDR3: CASSLQNESGKVFF
size: few; V: TRBV5-5; J: TRBJ2-1; D: TRBD2; DNA: TGTGCCAGCAGCCCGGGATTCGGAGGTGGGACTAGCGGGGGGGAGGGGCAGTTCTTC; CDR3: CASSPGFGGGTSGGEGQFF
size: -; V: TRBV7-7; J: TRBJ2-2; D: TRBD2; DNA: TGTGCTAGCAGCCCCGAAATAGCGGGGGGTAACACCGGGGAGCTGTTTTTT; CDR3: CASSPEIAGGNTGELFF
size: -; V: TRBV10-3; J: TRBJ2-3; D: TRBD2; DNA: TGTGCCATCAGCCCGGGACTAGCGGGGCCAGATACGCAGTATTTT; CDR3: CAISPGLAGPDTQYF
size: -; V: TRBV4-3; J: TRBJ2-5; D: -; DNA: TGCGCCAGCAGCCAAGATCTTAAGAGGGGGATAAACTTGGGGGCCCAGTACTTC; CDR3: CASSQDLKRGINLGAQYF
size: few; V: TRBV2; J: TRBJ2-3; D: TRBD1; DNA: TGTGCCAGCAGTGAAGTGGGACAGGGGAGGACAGATACGCAGTATTTT; CDR3: CASSEVGQGRTDTQYF
size: -; V: TRBV7-2; J: TRBJ2-3; D: -; DNA: TGTGCCAGCAGCTTAAGCCACAGAGTCACAGATACGCAGTATTTT; CDR3: CASSLSHRVTDTQYF
size: few; V: TRBV11-3; J: TRBJ2-1; D: -; DNA: TGTGCCAGCAGCTTAGACCCTCGTAGCTCCTACAATGAGCAGTTCTTC; CDR3: CASSLDPRSSYNEQFF
size: -; V: TRBV6-5; J: TRBJ2-2; D: TRBD1; DNA: TGTGCCAGCACGCAGGGGGCTACCGGGGAGCTGTTTTTT; CDR3: CASTQGATGELFF
size: -; V: TRBV6-6; J: TRBJ1-3; D: -; DNA: TGTGCCAGCAGTTACACCGGGGGTGGAAACACCATATATTTT; CDR3: CASSYTGGGNTIYF
size: once; V: TRBV7-9; J: TRBJ2-2; D: TRBD1; DNA: TGTGCCAGCAAACAGGGGGTAAACACCGGGGAGCTGTTTTTT; CDR3: CASKQGVNTGELFF
size: -; V: TRBV10-3; J: TRBJ2-2; D: TRBD2; DNA: TGTGCCACCCTGCTCGGGACTAGCGGAACGAACACCGGGGAGCTGTTTTTT; CDR3: CATLLGTSGTNTGELFF
size: -; V: TRBV5-6; J: TRBJ1-1; D: -; DNA: TGTGCCAGCAGCTCATCCGGGTTTGAAGCTTTCTTT; CDR3: CASSSSGFEAFF
size: -; V: TRBV9; J: TRBJ2-7; D: -; DNA: TGTGCCAGCAGCTCACAGGGGGGGTCCTACGAGCAGTACTTC; CDR3: CASSSQGGSYEQYF
size: -; V: TRBV28; J: TRBJ2-7; D: -; DNA: TGTGCCAGCAGGCACCACCTAACCTACGAGCAGTACTTC; CDR3: CASRHHLTYEQYF
size: -; V: TRBV5-4; J: TRBJ2-7; D: TRBD1; DNA: TGTGCCAGCAGAGGGACAGGTGGAATCCACGAGCAGTACTTC; CDR3: CASRGTGGIHEQYF
size: -; V: TRBV6-1; J: TRBJ2-2; D: TRBD1; DNA: TGTGCCAGCCCGAAAGAACAGGGGGACACCGGGGGGCTGTTTTTT; CDR3: CASPKEQGDTGGLFF
size: -; V: TRBV7-2; J: TRBJ2-2; D: TRBD2; DNA: TGTGCCAGCAGCACGACTAGCCGGGTCGGGGAGCTGTTTTTT; CDR3: CASSTTSRVGELFF
size: -; V: TRBV6-1; J: TRBJ2-2; D: -; DNA: TGTGCCAGCAGTGAACTGTATCTTTTCACCGGGGAGCTGTTTTTT; CDR3: CASSELYLFTGELFF
size: -; V: TRBV7-9; J: TRBJ2-5; D: -; DNA: TGTGCCAGCAGCTCGGAGGAGACCCAGTACTTC; CDR3: CASSSEETQYF
size: -; V: TRBV2; J: TRBJ2-7; D: TRBD1; DNA: TGTGCCAGCAGCTCGGACAGGAGTTTTTACGAGCAGTACTTC; CDR3: CASSSDRSFYEQYF